Shown below are 25 T cell receptor beta chains from a single sample sequenced in a study of blood T cell repertoires in COVID-19. Repertoires were generated with immunoSEQ multiplex PCR, while TCRdb's copy carries only in-frame clones and drops some. The table lists roughly 250,000 clones, approximately 92% of them singletons. The sample comprised PBMCs or T cells enriched from blood (not recorded which). The receptor set was obtained from a woman aged 18 to 35 who had recovered from COVID-19.

This clone was counted a single time. The chain carries TRBV2 and TRBJ2-2, with 10 bases aligning to TRBD2. In germline, CDR1 is SNHLY, CDR2 FYNNEI. The CDR3 length is 14 residues. V trimming: 9 bases; J trimming: 3 bases; junction bases outside the gene matches: 4. The CDR3: CARSGGADTGELFF. Here the CDR3 DNA reads TGTGCCAGGAGCGGGGGGGCCGACACCGGGGAGCTGTTTTTT. The whole variable domain, filled in from reference TRBV2 and TRBJ2-2, reads EPEVTQTPSHQVTQMGQEVILRCVPISNHLYFYWYRQILGQKVEFLVSFYNNEISEKSEIFDDQFSVERPDGSNFTLKIRSTKLEDSAMYFCARSGGADTGELFFGEGSRLTVL.

V and J are TRBV19 and TRBJ2-4; 7 bases fit TRBD2. Germline V gene data show CDR1 as LNHDA and CDR2 as SQIVND (reference sequence). The V segment lost 7 bases and the J segment 7 bases; nucleotides outside the gene matches: 10. This CDR3 has 14 amino acids. The CDR3 spells CASNSGAQRNIQYF. CDR3 DNA sequence: TGTGCCAGTAACAGCGGGGCCCAGAGGAACATTCAGTACTTC.

On this clone: An end of the junction does not agree with germline; a read error may underlie this. The chain has TRBV11-2 and TRBJ2-7, with 8 bases matching TRBD2. CDR3 length equals 15 residues. In germline, CDR1 is SGHAT, CDR2 FQNNGV. Here the CDR3 DNA reads TGTGCCAGCAGCCTAGACCCGGGGACTAGTTCCGAGCAGTACTTC. Translated, it gives CASSLDPGTSSEQYF.

The rearrangement joins TRBV2 to TRBJ2-3; weak D call: TRBD2 (5 bases). The V gene's germline CDR1 is SNHLY and CDR2 FYNNEI. There are 13 residues in the CDR3. The V end was cut by 7 bases, the J end by 6 bases, with 14 bases between. The CDR3, as DNA: TGTGCCAGCAACGGACTGGGAGTCGATACGCAGTATTTT. Its translation: CASNGLGVDTQYF.

The chain joins TRBV6-5 to TRBJ1-4; unclear D gene. CDR1 MNHEY and CDR2 SVGAGI come from the germline V gene. The CDR3 loop spans 14 amino acids. Trimming stripped 6 bases from V and 8 bases from J, with 16 bases between. This CDR3 reads CASSQEPQMEKLFF. CDR3 DNA: TGTGCCAGCAGCCAAGAGCCCCAAATGGAAAAACTGTTTTTT.

The chain couples TRBV19 to TRBJ1-1, with TRBD1 identical over 7 bases. V dropped 6 bases and J dropped 4; count of bases not matched to a gene: 5. CDR3 length equals 13 residues. CDR1 is LNHDA and CDR2 is SQIVND in the germline V gene (reference sequence). CDR3 nucleotides: TGTGCCAGTAGGAAGGGGGCCTTCACTGAAGCTTTCTTT. This codes for CASRKGAFTEAFF.

V gene TRBV14 combines with J gene TRBJ2-7, with no clear D. Germline V lookup: CDR1 SGHDN, CDR2 FVKESK. The CDR3 extends over 12 amino acids. V was pared by 0 bases and J by 10 bases, with 10 bases between. Here the CDR3 reads CASSQDSSTQYF. In nucleotides, the CDR3 is TGTGCCAGCAGCCAAGATAGCAGTACCCAGTACTTC.

This clone was detected only a few times. The chain employs TRBV6-5 and TRBJ1-1; no clear D. In germline, CDR1 is MNHEY, CDR2 SVGAGI. V lost 6 bases and J 4 bases, leaving 12 bases between the germline ends. CDR3 size: 13 residues. CDR3: CASRFNGGTEAFF. The CDR3 DNA is TGTGCCAGCAGATTTAACGGTGGCACTGAAGCTTTCTTT.

The CDR3 sequence is CATSPSPGYSYTF. Written as DNA, the CDR3 is TGTGCCACCAGCCCCTCCCCAGGGTACAGTTACACCTTC. The V gene is TRBV15, the J gene TRBJ1-2; D may be TRBD1 (5 bases). The CDR3 is made up of 13 amino acids. CDR1 and CDR2 (germline): LNHNV, YYDKDF (reference sequence). The ends were cut back, 5 bases at V and 11 bases at J, with 18 bases in the middle.

This sequence joins TRBV28 and TRBJ1-2; 8 bases agree with TRBD1. This CDR3 has 15 amino acids. Germline-derived CDR1 and CDR2 are MDHEN and SYDVKM. Trimming took 5 bases from V and 6 from J; bases not matched to a gene: 11. CDR3 nucleotide sequence: TGTGCCAGCAGTACTACTTTAGCAGGGGGCAATGGCTACACCTTC. Protein: CASSTTLAGGNGYTF.

This clone was counted once. The chain combines TRBV5-1 with TRBJ2-7; the match to TRBD1 covers 8 bases. The V and J ends lost 3 bases and 5 bases, in that order; junction bases with no gene match: 10. The CDR3 has 15 residues. Looked up from germline, CDR1 is SGHRS and CDR2 is YFSETQ. CDR3 residues: CASSSRTGFPNEQYF. CDR3 coding DNA: TGCGCCAGCAGCTCCCGGACAGGGTTTCCCAACGAGCAGTACTTC.

The chain uses TRBV3-1 (or the pseudogene TRBV3-2) and TRBJ2-1; 7 bases are shared with TRBD2. The germline V gene has CDR1 LGHDT and CDR2 YNNKEL (reference sequence). Trimming at V came to 0 bases and at J to 1 base, leaving 6 bases not matched to a gene. The CDR3 sequence is 17 residues long. The DNA of the CDR3 is TGTGCCAGCAGCCAAGATATTACGGGGGGTTCCTACAATGAGCAGTTCTTC. Translation gives CASSQDITGGSYNEQFF.

This clone was detected once. The rearrangement uses TRBV2 and TRBJ1-5; D unresolved. The CDR3 contains 15 residues. Germline lookup yields CDR1 SNHLY and CDR2 FYNNEI. V lost 4 bases, J lost 7 bases, and 17 bases lay in between. The CDR3 spells CASSVERVSKQPQHF. CDR3 DNA sequence: TGTGCCAGCAGTGTGGAGCGGGTGAGTAAACAGCCCCAGCATTTT.

The chain uses TRBV30 and TRBJ1-1; D ambiguous. The V gene's germline CDR1 is GTSNPN and CDR2 SVGIG (reference sequence). Between the trimmed V and J ends, which lost 3 bases and 0 bases, there was a span of 8 bases. The CDR3 covers 13 residues. The CDR3 DNA is TGTGCCTGGAGCTTGTACATGAACACTGAAGCTTTCTTT. Translating gives CAWSLYMNTEAFF. Full variable domain (outside the CDR3, taken from reference TRBV30 and TRBJ1-1): SQTIHQWPATLVQPVGSPLSLECTVEGTSNPNLYWYRQAAGRGLQLLFYSVGIGQISSEVPQNLSASRPQDRQFILSSKKLLLSDSGFYLCAWSLYMNTEAFFGQGTRLTVV.

This clone has only one observation. The V call is TRBV14, the J call TRBJ1-2; TRBD1 is a possible D gene (5 bases). Trimming took off 3 bases at V and 6 bases at J, with 20 bases between the two ends. The CDR3 has 16 amino acids. Looked up from germline, CDR1 is SGHDN and CDR2 is FVKESK. The CDR3 DNA reads TGTGCCAGCAGCCAGATAGGGGCAGGGTCGGAAAATGGCTACACCTTC. Protein: CASSQIGAGSENGYTF.

This clone was observed once. This chain links TRBV28 with TRBJ2-5; tentative D call: TRBD2 (7 bases). CDR3 length: 14 residues. Germline CDR1 and CDR2: MDHEN and SYDVKM. V was clipped by 5 bases and J by 5 bases, with 15 bases between them. CDR3 DNA: TGTGCCAGCAGTCCTCGGGGGGCTGGCGAGACCCAGTACTTC. Translated, it gives CASSPRGAGETQYF.

This clone was observed a single time. The rearrangement uses TRBV2 and TRBJ1-6, with 10 nucleotides matching TRBD1. Germline V CDR1 and CDR2: SNHLY, FYNNEI. The CDR3 is made up of 14 amino acids. V dropped 6 bases and J dropped 9; count of bases not matched to a gene: 5. CDR3: CASRVGQGGSPLHF. Here the CDR3 DNA reads TGTGCCAGCAGGGTCGGACAGGGGGGTTCACCCCTCCACTTT.

The chain joins TRBV19 to TRBJ2-2; a possible D gene is TRBD2 (5 bases). V lost 3 bases and J lost 4, with 12 bases in between. This CDR3 has 15 residues. From germline, CDR1 is LNHDA and CDR2 SQIVND (reference sequence). The CDR3 loop is CASSIRGLSTGELFF. CDR3 nucleotide sequence: TGTGCCAGTAGTATCCGAGGGTTAAGCACCGGGGAGCTGTTTTTT.

The gene calls are TRBV7-9 and TRBJ2-4; D might be TRBD1 (5 bases). V lost 3 bases and J lost 2, with 17 bases in between. CDR3 length equals 17 residues. Per germline, CDR1 SEHNR and CDR2 FQNEAQ (reference sequence). The CDR3 nucleotides read TGTGCCAGCAGCTTTAGCAGGGCCGGAATGACCAAAAACATTCAGTACTTC. It codes for CASSFSRAGMTKNIQYF.

The chain couples TRBV24-1 to TRBJ2-3; 7 bases agree with TRBD1. The CDR3 has 13 amino acids. The germline V gene has CDR1 KGHDR and CDR2 SFDVKD. Trimming cost V 10 bases and J 2 bases; bases outside gene matches: 5. Written as DNA, the CDR3 is TGTGCCACGGGGGACAGTCCCACAGATACGCAGTATTTT. This encodes CATGDSPTDTQYF.

The chain joins TRBV6-2 or TRBV6-3 to TRBJ2-2; D unclear. V lost 5 bases, J lost 6 bases, and 7 bases lay in between. Germline lookup yields CDR1 MNHEY and CDR2 SVGEGT. The CDR3 consists of 12 residues. The CDR3 loop reads CASSPRAGELFF. CDR3 in DNA: TGTGCCAGCAGTCCCCGCGCCGGGGAGCTGTTTTTT.

The V call is TRBV6-5, the J call TRBJ1-1; D may be TRBD1 (6 bases). This CDR3 has 16 residues. V lost 2 bases to trimming and J lost 0 bases, with 13 bases between them. Germline V lookup: CDR1 MNHEY, CDR2 SVGAGI. CDR3 DNA: TGTGCCAGCAGTTACGACAGGCAGACTATGAACACTGAAGCTTTCTTT. Translating gives CASSYDRQTMNTEAFF.

V usage is TRBV25-1 and J usage is TRBJ2-2, with D perhaps TRBD1 (6 bases). V dropped 1 base and J dropped 1 base, with 13 bases sitting between them. This CDR3 contains 17 residues. Germline-derived CDR1 and CDR2 are MGHDK and SYGVNS. The CDR3 protein is CASSEFGQIGNTGELFF. CDR3 DNA: TGTGCCAGCAGTGAATTTGGACAGATCGGGAACACCGGGGAGCTGTTTTTT.

The V and J genes are TRBV28 and TRBJ1-5, with 9 bases aligning to TRBD1. The V and J ends lost 7 bases and 2 bases, in that order; junction bases with no gene match: 9. This CDR3 spans 16 amino acids. Germline V lookup: CDR1 MDHEN, CDR2 SYDVKM. The CDR3 sequence: CASTGTGRLGNQPQHF. The CDR3 DNA is TGTGCCAGCACCGGGACAGGGCGGTTAGGCAATCAGCCCCAGCATTTT.

V and J are TRBV28 and TRBJ1-6, with TRBD1 matching over 7 bases. Germline lookup yields CDR1 MDHEN and CDR2 SYDVKM. CDR3 size: 16 residues. With 2 bases clipped from V and 3 bases from J, the junction kept 4 bases outside the gene matches. In DNA, the CDR3 is TGTGCCAGCAGTTTAGGGACAGAGCTCTATAATTCACCCCTCCACTTT. Encoded protein: CASSLGTELYNSPLHF.